This TCR beta chain originates from a study of CD8 T cells in ankylosing spondylitis (dated by TCRdb to the late 2010s). Study-level background: The study profiled T cell receptor beta repertoires in healthy donors and ankylosing spondylitis patients to find disease-linked TCR variants. In total, the full study cohort was made up of approximately 99 healthy donors and 20 to 25 ankylosing spondylitis patients. Samples of peripheral blood were taken, and for ankylosing spondylitis patients, synovial fluid was collected as well.

Taken from cysteine to phenylalanine, the CDR3 has 13 residues. Solely the CDR3 DNA is kept, with 39 bases framed from the first base. At the junction V is shortened by 3 bases and J by 1 base, with 6 bases in between. The investigation overall reported the following: Some motif variants had previously been reported in the synovial fluid and blood of reactive arthritis patients, which suggests shared mechanisms of disease initiation. According to the report, matched synovial fluid samples from ankylosing spondylitis patients were significantly enriched for the disease-linked clones. The disease-linked clones showed a CD8+ phenotype and occurred at relatively low frequencies in peripheral blood. Blood from ankylosing spondylitis patients appeared to be characterized by a TCR beta motif made up of several highly homologous amino acid variants.

This clonotype was detected ten times or more. Its target antigen remains unknown. Nothing much larger sits one base from this clone, and base qualities are not available. This sample was sequenced with an Illumina HiSeq 2500. TCR beta libraries were prepared by quantitative 5'-RACE with molecular barcodes. The paper's data handling went like this. Disease-linked TCR variants were identified with a new computational method built on a probabilistic model of VDJ rearrangement. In TCRdb, the public reads were trimmed at Q25 with fastp and aligned with MiXCR, with productive beta chains retained. When rows share a CDR3 protein, they turn into one entry using the most common DNA and genes. The V and J calls here are based on TCRdb, not the publication. The sample includes around 890,000 distinct CDR3 sequences, with approximately 12% observed a single time. The ten largest clones add up to roughly 0.51% of the sample.

This clonotype originated in a male donor with ankylosing spondylitis. The specimen was blood, either unsorted or a sorted T cell fraction (not recorded which). The chain uses TRBV12-3 or TRBV12-4 and TRBJ1-1, with the identity of the D gene unclear. The CDR3 region reads CASSFKGNTEAFF. DNA sequence: TGTGCCAGCAGTTTCAAAGGGAACACTGAAGCTTTCTTT.